This T cell receptor beta chain was sequenced in a study of blood T cell repertoires in COVID-19. Study information: Collection of acute and convalescent COVID-19 samples took place in the United States, Italy and Spain.

Seattle-derived patients entered the study during active infection and were followed longitudinally. This CDR3 spans 15 amino acids. The V end was cut by 4 bases, the J end by 1 base, with 13 bases between. Per the germline V gene, CDR1 is SGHNT and CDR2 is YYREEE (reference sequence). Authors' processing steps: Amplification of reference gene primers provided the estimated nucleated cell counts. The protocol was immunoSEQ multiplex PCR, while the TCRdb copy is restricted to in-frame clones and leaves out a portion. From that table come the V and J calls and clone size; the DNA was used to work out D and trimming. The sample lists about 160,000 clones; roughly 90% were seen once.

Sequencing was done on a sample of peripheral blood. The rearrangement links TRBV5-4 to TRBJ2-3; possible D gene TRBD2, 5 bases. The receptor was derived from a man aged 30-40 years with COVID-19, enrolled during active disease. The CDR3 nucleotides read TGTGCCAGCAGCCAACTAGACCTTCGCACAGATACGCAGTATTTT. Amino acids: CASSQLDLRTDTQYF.